This T cell receptor (beta chain) was obtained from a study of T cell repertoires in cytomegalovirus infection. Across the whole study: Epitope selection comprised recently identified HLA-C-restricted CMV epitopes and well-studied HLA-B-restricted CMV epitopes.

Study-level points and caveats: It was HLA-C-restricted CMV-specific TCR beta clonotypes that dominated the response ex vivo.

To note about this clonotype: Its antigen is unknown.

TCRdb re-called the reads with MiXCR, one entry per CDR3 protein. The table records approximately 1,000,000 distinct CDR3 sequences, approximately 33% of them present only once. V was cut by 0 bases and J by 0 bases, with 9 bases left in between. Looked up from germline, CDR1 is PRHDT and CDR2 is FYEKMQ (reference sequence). The CDR3 extends over 16 amino acids. This clonotype was obtained from a human donor in good health (CMV status not recorded). Some clones in this sample may be carry-over from other donors' samples. The chain uses TRBV13 and TRBJ1-3, with unresolved D. Sequenced here: cultured CD8+ T cells from PBMCs, sampled from culture after CMV antigen stimulation. The CDR3 reads CASSLGLTNSGNTIYF. In DNA form, the CDR3 reads TGTGCCAGCAGCTTAGGCTTAACTAACTCTGGAAACACCATATATTTT.